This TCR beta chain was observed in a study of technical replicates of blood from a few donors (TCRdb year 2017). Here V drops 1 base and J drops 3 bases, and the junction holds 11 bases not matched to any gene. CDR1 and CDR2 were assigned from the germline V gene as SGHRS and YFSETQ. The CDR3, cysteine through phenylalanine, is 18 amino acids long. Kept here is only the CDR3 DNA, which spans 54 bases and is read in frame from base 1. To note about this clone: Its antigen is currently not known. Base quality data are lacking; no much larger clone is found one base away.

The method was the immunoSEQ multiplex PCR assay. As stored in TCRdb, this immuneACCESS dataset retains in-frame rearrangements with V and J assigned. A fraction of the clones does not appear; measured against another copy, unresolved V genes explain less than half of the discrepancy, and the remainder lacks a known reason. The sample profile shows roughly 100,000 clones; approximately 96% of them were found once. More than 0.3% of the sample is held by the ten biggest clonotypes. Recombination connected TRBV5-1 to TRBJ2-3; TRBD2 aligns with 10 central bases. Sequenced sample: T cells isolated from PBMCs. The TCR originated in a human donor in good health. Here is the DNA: TGCGCCAGCAGCTTGTTCTTGAGCGGGAGGGAGAAAACAGATACGCAGTATTTT. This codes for CASSLFLSGREKTDTQYF. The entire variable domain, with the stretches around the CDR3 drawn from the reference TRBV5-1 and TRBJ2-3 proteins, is KAGVTQTPRYLIKTRGQQVTLSCSPISGHRSVSWYQQTPGQGLQFLFEYFSETQRNKGNFPGRFSGRQFSNSRSEMNVSTLELGDSALYLCASSLFLSGREKTDTQYFGPGTRLTVL.